The 16 T cell receptor beta chains in this list originate from one sample, sequenced in a study of response to subunit inactivated influenza vaccine. TCRdb passed the RT-PCR reads through MiXCR, listing each CDR3 protein once. The sample comprises roughly 630,000 distinct CDR3 sequences, about 14% of which are singletons, and less than 8.5% rests with the top ten. The sequencing here drew on PBMCs from blood, taken less than 15 days before vaccination. The receptors derive from a man over 45 who received an inactivated influenza vaccine.

With regard to this clonotype: The junction departs from germline at one end; a sequencing error may be responsible. The chain is built from TRBV6-5 and TRBJ2-5; D is perhaps TRBD1 or TRBD2 (6 bases each). Looked up from germline, CDR1 is MNHEY and CDR2 is SVGAGI. The CDR3 is 14 residues long. This CDR3 is CASSDSRGLETQYF. CDR3 DNA sequence: TGTGCCAGCAGTGACTCCCGGGGGCTGGAGACCCAGTACTTC.

The rearrangement joins TRBV9 to TRBJ2-3; no firm D call. Trimming cost V 2 bases and J 2 bases, with 6 bases left between them. The length of the CDR3 is 13 residues. CDR1 is SGDLS and CDR2 is YYNGEE in the germline V gene. The CDR3 coding sequence is TGTGCCAGCAGCGTCCCTAACACAGATACGCAGTATTTT. Its translation is CASSVPNTDTQYF.

This clonotype has at least ten counts. CDR3 sequence: CASSLDLANEQFF. In DNA, the CDR3 is TGCGCCAGCAGCTTGGACCTGGCCAATGAGCAGTTCTTC. V usage is TRBV5-1 and J usage is TRBJ2-1; no reliable D call. CDR1 and CDR2 (germline): SGHRS, YFSETQ. V was shortened by 0 bases and J by 6 bases, with 7 bases between the two germline ends. CDR3 length: 13 residues.

This clonotype showed up just a few times. The V and J genes are TRBV29-1 and TRBJ2-2; 11 nucleotides match TRBD2. CDR3 length equals 16 residues. The J segment lost 0 bases and the V segment lost 2 bases, leaving 2 bases of the junction unmatched. Germline V gives CDR1 SQVTM, CDR2 ANQGSEA. The CDR3 sequence is CSVELAGGPNTGELFF. CDR3 coding DNA: TGCAGCGTTGAATTAGCGGGGGGGCCGAACACCGGGGAGCTGTTTTTT.

This clonotype was detected only a few times. The chain joins TRBV6-6 to TRBJ2-1; D perhaps matches TRBD2 (6 bases). Trimming took off 6 bases at V and 9 bases at J, with 15 bases between the two ends. Per germline, CDR1 MNHNY and CDR2 SVGAGI (reference sequence). The CDR3 has 13 amino acids. The CDR3 nucleotides are TGTGCCAGCAGCTCGGGAGTGGGTAGTGAGCAGTTCTTC. Amino acid sequence: CASSSGVGSEQFF.

The chain couples TRBV5-1 to TRBJ2-7; D might be TRBD1 (6 bases). The V end was cut by 4 bases, the J end by 5 bases, with 10 bases between. The CDR3 covers 12 residues. Germline-derived CDR1 and CDR2 are SGHRS and YFSETQ. CDR3 DNA: TGCGCCAGCAGCCAACAGGGCCACGAGCAGTACTTC. It encodes CASSQQGHEQYF. The full variable domain, completed using reference TRBV5-1 and TRBJ2-7, is KAGVTQTPRYLIKTRGQQVTLSCSPISGHRSVSWYQQTPGQGLQFLFEYFSETQRNKGNFPGRFSGRQFSNSRSEMNVSTLELGDSALYLCASSQQGHEQYFGPGTRLTVT.

This clonotype has just a few counts. This chain links TRBV20-1 with TRBJ2-7; either TRBD1 or TRBD2 may supply D (5 bases each). Trimming removed 3 bases at V and 3 bases at J, with 15 bases between. The germline V gene has CDR1 DFQATT and CDR2 SNEGSKA (reference sequence). The CDR3 spans 14 residues. The chain's CDR3 is CSASHRDENYEQYF. CDR3 nucleotide sequence: TGCAGTGCTAGCCACCGGGACGAGAACTACGAGCAGTACTTC.

This clonotype showed up just a few times. The chain combines TRBV18 with TRBJ2-3; D is perhaps TRBD1 (6 bases). The CDR3 length is 16 residues. With 6 bases removed from V and 2 bases from J, the gap between germline ends came to 18 bases. Looked up from germline, CDR1 is KGHSH and CDR2 is LQKENI. Here the CDR3 DNA reads TGTGCCAGCTCGACCACCCCGACAGGAGCCACAGATACGCAGTATTTT. This codes for CASSTTPTGATDTQYF.

This clonotype showed up many times. The chain uses TRBV29-1 and TRBJ2-1; 8 positions match TRBD2. This CDR3 comprises 15 residues. The junction had 14 bases not matched to a gene; V was cut back by 4 bases and J by 9 bases. Germline CDR1 reads SQVTM; CDR2 reads ANQGSEA. CDR3 sequence reads: CSVVTGTSRRGEQFF. CDR3 nucleotide sequence: TGCAGCGTTGTAACTGGGACTAGTCGTCGTGGTGAGCAGTTCTTC.

The rearrangement links TRBV20-1 to TRBJ2-5; perhaps TRBD2 as D (5 bases). Germline CDR1 is DFQATT and CDR2 is SNEGSKA (reference sequence). This CDR3 has 13 residues. Trimming left V 6 bases short and J 5 bases short, with 16 bases between. CDR3 DNA sequence: TGCAGTGCCCTCCAGGACTGGGTGGAGACCCAGTACTTC. Translated, it gives CSALQDWVETQYF.

The chain combines TRBV11-1 with TRBJ2-6; D remains ambiguous. Germline CDR1 is SGHAT and CDR2 is FQDESV (reference sequence). CDR3 length: 18 residues. Between the trimmed V and J ends, which lost 5 bases and 0 bases, there was a span of 17 bases. CDR3 protein: CASSRSALQNSGANVLTF. The DNA of the CDR3 is TGTGCCAGCAGCCGTTCTGCCCTTCAAAACTCTGGGGCCAACGTCCTGACTTTC.

This chain joins TRBV11-2 and TRBJ2-5, with 7 bases lining up with TRBD2. V shed 3 bases, J shed 5 bases, and the junction held 6 bases outside the gene matches. Looked up from germline, CDR1 is SGHAT and CDR2 is FQNNGV. This CDR3 has 14 amino acids. The CDR3 sequence is CASSFLAEGETQYF. The CDR3 DNA follows: TGTGCCAGCAGCTTCCTAGCGGAAGGGGAGACCCAGTACTTC.

This clonotype was counted ten times or more. The chain couples TRBV7-2 to TRBJ1-6; tentatively, D is TRBD1 (6 bases). Germline V lookup: CDR1 SGHTA, CDR2 FQGNSA. CDR3 size: 12 residues. The V end was cut by 4 bases, the J end by 12 bases, with 10 bases between. The CDR3 spells CASSSDRRPLHF. CDR3 nucleotides: TGTGCCAGCAGCTCGGACAGACGACCCCTCCACTTT.

A few counts support this clonotype. V usage is TRBV28 and J usage is TRBJ2-7, with 9 bases fitting TRBD2. The V segment lost 1 base and the J segment 1 base; nucleotides outside the gene matches: 11. This CDR3 contains 18 residues. Germline V gene data show CDR1 as MDHEN and CDR2 as SYDVKM. This CDR3 is CASSLLGLASSQSYEQYF. DNA of the CDR3: TGTGCCAGCAGTTTATTAGGACTAGCGTCAAGTCAGTCCTACGAGCAGTACTTC.

This clonotype has only a few counts. The chain links TRBV7-8 to TRBJ2-1; the D call may be TRBD1 or TRBD2 (6 bases each). The CDR3 covers 17 residues. Trimming pared 5 bases from V and 1 base from J, leaving 18 bases between. The V gene's germline CDR1 is SGHVS and CDR2 FQNEAQ. CDR3 loop: CASSPRIGGPSYNEQFF. DNA of the CDR3: TGTGCCAGCAGCCCGAGGATAGGGGGGCCATCCTACAATGAGCAGTTCTTC.

The CDR3 region has the DNA TGTGCCAGCAGCGTAGGCGGGAGGTACAATGAGCAGTTCTTC. As protein: CASSVGGRYNEQFF. The genes are TRBV9 and TRBJ2-1; TRBD2 aligns across 8 bases. This CDR3 is 14 amino acids long. CDR1 and CDR2 (germline): SGDLS, YYNGEE. V was clipped by 0 bases and J by 4 bases; unmatched bases: 0.